Listed below are T cell receptor beta chains from one sample, sequenced in a study of beta chain features in type 1 diabetes. Method: immunoSEQ multiplex PCR; TCRdb's copy keeps in-frame clones and lacks some. The sample records 810,000 or so clones, roughly 16% being singletons. Sequenced sample: naive CD4+ T cells from blood. The receptor set was obtained from a woman aged 18-29 years in good health. CDR3s leave out the opening cysteine and the closing phenylalanine or tryptophan.

TRBV28	TRBJ2-7	ASKDRAYEQY
TRBV6-5	TRBJ1-2	ASSYYNARGYT
TRBV7-9	TRBJ2-3	ASSLVSSTDTQY
TRBV11-2	TRBJ2-7	ASSYTGGEQY
TRBV7-2	TRBJ2-7	ASSLAGGLVSSYEQY
TRBV7-8	TRBJ2-5	ASSFRDSKETQY
TRBV28	TRBJ1-5	ASRSTGPSNQPQH
TRBV7-8	TRBJ2-5	ASRRGAASGILQY
TRBV28	TRBJ2-4	ASSLLISGTIAKNIQY
TRBV7-3	TRBJ2-1	ASSIRTSGNYNEQF
TRBV6-6	TRBJ2-7	ASSHRTGFSYEQY
TRBV28	TRBJ1-2	ASSPTGFYGYT
TRBV19	TRBJ1-1	ASGRPMNTEAF
TRBV6-6	TRBJ2-7	ASSKGQGYDEQY
TRBV28	TRBJ1-1	ASRDWTGGKNTEAF
TRBV18	TRBJ1-5	ASSPTSGVGTQPQH
TRBV28	TRBJ2-7	ASSLPRQGSGEQY
TRBV9	TRBJ2-2	ASSVGGDTGELF
TRBV5-1	TRBJ2-1	ASSFRLTNNEQF
TRBV19	TRBJ1-2	ASSIDRRYGYT
TRBV11-2	TRBJ2-3	ASSLGLPTGTQY
TRBV2	TRBJ1-4	ASSVQQENEKLF
TRBV19	TRBJ1-3	ASSINSGNTIY
TRBV28	TRBJ2-4	ASVSRGLVWDIQY
TRBV7-2	TRBJ2-1	ASSFAAGLAGHNEQF
TRBV5-1	TRBJ1-1	ASSPREGMNTEAF
TRBV7-9	TRBJ2-1	ASSLRGASNEQF
TRBV5-1	TRBJ2-1	ASSRELEGYEQF
TRBV5-8	TRBJ2-5	ASSPGLAGQETQY
TRBV7-3	TRBJ2-2	ASSPPWRTGELF
TRBV7-2	TRBJ2-1	ASSLGQAYNEQF
TRBV28	TRBJ2-7	ASRSPGQGYEQY
TRBV7-9	TRBJ2-7	ASSLGRGGAYEQY
TRBV2	TRBJ2-1	ASKELATGEQF
TRBV7-2	TRBJ2-5	ASSPSGGETQY
TRBV6-5	TRBJ2-7	ASSPLAGAYEQY